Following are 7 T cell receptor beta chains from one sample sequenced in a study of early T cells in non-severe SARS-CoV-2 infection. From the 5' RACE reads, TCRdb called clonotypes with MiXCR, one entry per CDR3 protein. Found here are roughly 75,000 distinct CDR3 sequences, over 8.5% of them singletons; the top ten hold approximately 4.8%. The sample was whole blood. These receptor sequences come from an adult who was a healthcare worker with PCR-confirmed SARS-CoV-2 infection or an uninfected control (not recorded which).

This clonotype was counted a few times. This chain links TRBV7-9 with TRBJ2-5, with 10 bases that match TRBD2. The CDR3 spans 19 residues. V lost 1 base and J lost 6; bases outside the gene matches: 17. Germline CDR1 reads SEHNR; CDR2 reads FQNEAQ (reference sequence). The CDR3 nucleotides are TGTGCCAGCAGCTTAGTCTGGACCCCTAGCGGGAGTCTTTTGAAGACCCAGTACTTC. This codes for CASSLVWTPSGSLLKTQYF.

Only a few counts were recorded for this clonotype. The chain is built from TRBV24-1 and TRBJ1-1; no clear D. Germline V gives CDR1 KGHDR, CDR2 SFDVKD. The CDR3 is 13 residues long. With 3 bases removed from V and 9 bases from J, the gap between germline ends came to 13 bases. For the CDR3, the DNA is TGTGCCACCAGTGATCGCTGGACGCGAAAAGCTTTCTTT. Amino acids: CATSDRWTRKAFF.

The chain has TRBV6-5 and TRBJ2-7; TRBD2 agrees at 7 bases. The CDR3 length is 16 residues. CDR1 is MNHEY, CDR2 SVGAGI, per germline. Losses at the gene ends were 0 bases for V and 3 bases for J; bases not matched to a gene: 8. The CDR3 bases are TGTGCCAGCAGTTACTCCAATCCTGGGACTAACTACGAGCAGTACTTC. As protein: CASSYSNPGTNYEQYF.

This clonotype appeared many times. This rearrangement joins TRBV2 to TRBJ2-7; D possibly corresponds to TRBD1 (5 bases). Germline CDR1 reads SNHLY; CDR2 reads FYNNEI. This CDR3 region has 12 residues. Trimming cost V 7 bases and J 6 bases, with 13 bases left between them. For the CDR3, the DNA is TGTGCCAGCATTCAAGGGGTTACCGAGCAGTACTTC. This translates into CASIQGVTEQYF.

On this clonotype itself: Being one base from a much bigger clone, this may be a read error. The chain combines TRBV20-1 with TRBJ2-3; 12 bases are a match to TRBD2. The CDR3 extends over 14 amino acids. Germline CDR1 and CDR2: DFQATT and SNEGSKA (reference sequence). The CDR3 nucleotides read TGCAGTGCTCCGGGAGGGGCTAGCGGGAGGGCACAGAATTTT. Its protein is CSAPGGASGRAQNF.

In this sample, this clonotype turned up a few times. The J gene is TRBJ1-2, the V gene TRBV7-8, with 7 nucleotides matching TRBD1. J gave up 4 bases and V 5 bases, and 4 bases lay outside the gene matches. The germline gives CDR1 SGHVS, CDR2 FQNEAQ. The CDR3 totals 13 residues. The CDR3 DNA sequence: TGTGCCAGCAGCCCGGGACAGATCTATGGCTACACCTTC. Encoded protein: CASSPGQIYGYTF.

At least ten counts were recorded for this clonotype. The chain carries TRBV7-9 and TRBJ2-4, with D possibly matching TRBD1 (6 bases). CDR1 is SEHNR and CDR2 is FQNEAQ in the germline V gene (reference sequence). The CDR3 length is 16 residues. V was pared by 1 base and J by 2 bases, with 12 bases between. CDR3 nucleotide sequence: TGTGCCAGCAGCTTAGGCCCTGGACAGCCCAAAAACATTCAGTACTTC. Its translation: CASSLGPGQPKNIQYF.